These 9 T cell receptor beta chains were all obtained from the same sample, sequenced in a study of metastatic and nonmetastatic thyroid tumors. Patients had received no treatment of any kind before thyroid surgery. TCRdb re-processed the PCR reads through MiXCR. Of 27,000 or so clones in the sample, about 26% were seen once. Sequencing was done on a sample of blood. The origin of the receptors is a female donor with papillary thyroid cancer or a benign thyroid nodule (not recorded which). Some clones in this sample may be carry-over from other donors' samples.

The chain links TRBV30 to TRBJ2-2; D is undetermined. Per the germline V gene, CDR1 is GTSNPN and CDR2 is SVGIG (reference sequence). The length of the CDR3 is 15 residues. The V end lost 2 bases, the J end lost 1 base, and 11 bases lay between the germline ends. Here the CDR3 reads CAWSSGIGNTGELFF. In nucleotides, the CDR3 is TGTGCCTGGAGTTCGGGCATCGGGAACACCGGGGAGCTGTTTTTT.

The V gene is TRBV20-1, the J gene TRBJ2-3; 15 nucleotides agree with TRBD2. The length of the CDR3 is 17 residues. The V and J ends lost 6 bases and 4 bases, in that order; junction bases with no gene match: 11. Germline V CDR1 and CDR2: DFQATT, SNEGSKA (reference sequence). The CDR3 sequence is CSAGARRTSGRADTQYF. The CDR3 nucleotides read TGCAGTGCCGGAGCACGAAGGACTAGCGGGAGGGCAGATACGCAGTATTTT.

The genes are TRBV11-2 and TRBJ1-5; the D gene is possibly TRBD1 (6 bases). The CDR3 extends over 15 amino acids. Germline V CDR1 and CDR2: SGHAT, FQNNGV. V shed 1 base and J shed 6 bases, with 13 bases lying between them. The CDR3 nucleotides are TGTGCCAGCAGCTTAGGCGCGGGGGCGGTTCAGCCCCAGCATTTT. Residues: CASSLGAGAVQPQHF.

By sample share, this clone is medium-sized. CDR3 in amino acids: CASSLTRSAGELFF. CDR3 sequence (DNA): TGTGCCAGCAGCTTAACACGCAGCGCCGGGGAGCTGTTTTTT. The chain joins TRBV11-2 to TRBJ2-2; D is unresolved. V gave up 2 bases and J gave up 6 bases, with 10 bases separating them. The CDR3 loop spans 14 amino acids. Germline V lookup: CDR1 SGHAT, CDR2 FQNNGV.

This clone was observed at least ten times. The V gene is TRBV5-1, the J gene TRBJ2-6; perhaps TRBD1 as D (5 bases). The CDR3 loop spans 16 amino acids. Trimming left V 2 bases short and J 0 bases short, with 9 bases between. Germline V CDR1 and CDR2: SGHRS, YFSETQ. CDR3 nucleotide sequence: TGCGCCAGCAGCTTCGACAGCCTCTCTGGGGCCAACGTCCTGACTTTC. It translates to CASSFDSLSGANVLTF.

This clone occurred many times. The chain combines TRBV29-1 with TRBJ2-1, with 8 bases lining up with TRBD1. Unmatched junction bases numbered 7, after V lost 7 bases and J lost 2 bases. The germline CDR1 and CDR2 sequences are SQVTM and ANQGSEA. CDR3 size: 14 residues. The DNA of the CDR3 is TGCAGCGCTTGGACAGGGAATACCTACAATGAGCAGTTCTTC. This translates into CSAWTGNTYNEQFF.

The table lists this clone with many counts. The chain uses TRBV5-6 and TRBJ2-1; D is undetermined. V lost 5 bases and J lost 9, with 18 bases in between. The CDR3 is 14 amino acids. CDR1 and CDR2 from the germline V gene are SGHDT and YYEEEE. This CDR3 reads CASRLLSRAGEQFF. The CDR3 DNA sequence: TGTGCCAGCAGGTTACTTTCCAGAGCAGGTGAGCAGTTCTTC. The full variable domain, in which reference TRBV5-6 and TRBJ2-1 provide the parts outside the CDR3, is DAGVTQSPTHLIKTRGQQVTLRCSPKSGHDTVSWYQQALGQGPQFIFQYYEEEERQRGNFPDRFSGHQFPNYSSELNVNALLLGDSALYLCASRLLSRAGEQFFGPGTRLTVL.

Details on this clone: A read error is likely, as this CDR3 ends without the conserved phenylalanine or tryptophan. The gene calls are TRBV24-1 and TRBJ2-7, with no clear D. From germline, CDR1 is KGHDR and CDR2 SFDVKD. The CDR3 runs to 12 residues. Trimming left V 1 base short and J 6 bases short, with 6 bases between. The CDR3 bases are TGTGCCACCAGTGATTTTGGCCGCGAGCAGTACCTC. Amino acid sequence: CATSDFGREQYL.

This clone was counted at least ten times. V usage is TRBV25-1 and J usage is TRBJ2-1, with TRBD1 matching 8 bases. Germline loops: CDR1 MGHDK, CDR2 SYGVNS. The CDR3 length is 15 residues. Trimming removed 5 bases from V and 7 bases from J; junction bases left unmatched: 10. For the CDR3, the DNA is TGTGCCAGCAGTCCAAGCCGACAGGGGTCGAATGAGCAGTTCTTC. This gives the protein CASSPSRQGSNEQFF.